The 9 T cell receptor beta chains listed next were all sequenced from one sample in a study of shared clonotypes between healthy human individuals. The method was immunoSEQ multiplex PCR; TCRdb's version includes in-frame clones alone and lacks a portion of them. Among 950,000 to 1,300,000 clones, roughly 70% were seen once, and the ten largest hold about 1.5%. The material sequenced was memory CD4+ T cells sorted from blood. Subset reported: CD45RA-negative fraction. The origin of the receptors is a man between 18 and 29 years old in good health.

This clone was detected only once. This CDR3 is also generated by other DNA sequences in the sample. The CDR3 sequence: CAWEAGANVLTF. The CDR3 DNA reads as TGTGCCTGGGAGGCCGGGGCCAACGTCCTGACTTTC. The rearrangement links TRBV30 to TRBJ2-6, with no clear D. The CDR3 runs 12 residues. The ends were cut back, 5 bases at V and 4 bases at J, with 6 bases in the middle. Germline V lookup: CDR1 GTSNPN, CDR2 SVGIG (reference sequence).

The chain carries TRBV9 and TRBJ1-3, with D unresolved. The germline V and J ends were trimmed by 3 bases and 0 bases, with 7 bases remaining between them. CDR3 size: 14 residues. Germline loops: CDR1 SGDLS, CDR2 YYNGEE. CDR3 coding DNA: TGTGCCAGCAGCGCCCTTTCCTCTGGAAACACCATATATTTT. Its translation: CASSALSSGNTIYF. Looking up the rest from reference TRBV9 and TRBJ1-3 gives the full variable domain: DSGVTQTPKHLITATGQRVTLRCSPRSGDLSVYWYQQSLDQGLQFLIQYYNGEERAKGNILERFSAQQFPDLHSELNLSSLELGDSALYFCASSALSSGNTIYFGEGSWLTVV.

This clone was recorded a few times. This CDR3 reads CASSDAGGALGTDTQYF. CDR3 DNA: TGTGCCAGCAGTGACGCCGGGGGGGCTTTGGGTACAGATACGCAGTATTTT. The rearrangement joins TRBV2 to TRBJ2-3; TRBD2 matches at 8 bases. V gave up 3 bases and J gave up 3 bases; unmatched junction bases: 11. From germline, CDR1 is SNHLY and CDR2 FYNNEI. The CDR3 runs 17 residues.

The CDR3 DNA sequence: TGTGCCAGCAGCGTAGCGGGTAGCGGGGGAACGCAGTATTTT. This sequence encodes CASSVAGSGGTQYF. This chain links TRBV9 with TRBJ2-3, with 9 bases that match TRBD2. CDR3 length equals 14 residues. Looked up from germline, CDR1 is SGDLS and CDR2 is YYNGEE. V gave up 0 bases and J gave up 9 bases; unmatched junction bases: 5.

The chain combines TRBV9 with TRBJ1-2, with D possibly being TRBD1 (5 bases). CDR3 length: 15 amino acids. The ends were cut back, 4 bases at V and 3 bases at J, with 16 bases in the middle. The germline V gene has CDR1 SGDLS and CDR2 YYNGEE. The CDR3 protein is CASSPILRGDYGYTF. The DNA of the CDR3 is TGTGCCAGCAGCCCCATTCTACGGGGGGACTATGGCTACACCTTC.

This chain uses TRBV5-1 with TRBJ2-3; maybe TRBD1 (6 bases). V lost 2 bases and J lost 6, with 16 bases in between. Germline CDR1 SGHRS, CDR2 YFSETQ. This CDR3 has 15 amino acids. The CDR3 loop reads CASSFGTLNVDTQYF. CDR3 DNA: TGCGCCAGCAGCTTCGGGACACTTAATGTGGATACGCAGTATTTT.

The chain combines TRBV5-4 with TRBJ1-6, with TRBD1 as a possible D gene (6 bases). Germline CDR1 SGHNT, CDR2 YYREEE (reference sequence). The CDR3 spans 17 residues. V lost 3 bases, J lost 9 bases, and 22 bases lay in between. The CDR3: CASSSPKGGGDGSPLHF. The CDR3, as DNA: TGTGCCAGCAGCTCCCCAAAGGGGGGCGGGGATGGTTCACCCCTCCACTTT.

The chain recombines TRBV30 with TRBJ1-6; tentatively, D is TRBD1 (6 bases). V was cut by 3 bases and J by 10 bases, with 16 bases left in between. Germline V gene lookup returns CDR1 GTSNPN and CDR2 SVGIG (reference sequence). CDR3 length: 14 amino acids. CDR3 protein: CAWSFNTGKSPLHF. In DNA, the CDR3 is TGTGCCTGGAGCTTTAACACAGGGAAATCACCCCTCCACTTT.

The chain couples TRBV5-1 to TRBJ2-7; TRBD1 matches 8 bases. Germline CDR1 SGHRS, CDR2 YFSETQ. After removal of 4 bases from V and 4 bases from J, the junction contained 7 bases not matched to a gene. This CDR3 has 14 residues. DNA for the CDR3: TGCGCCAGCAGCCGGAACACAGGGGGATACGAGCAGTACTTC. Translated, it gives CASSRNTGGYEQYF.